Following are 6 T cell receptor beta chains from one sample sequenced in a study of CD4 T cells in relation to SARS-CoV-2 and coronaviruses. The antigens for these receptors are not known. Using immunoSEQ multiplex PCR, the repertoire was profiled, and TCRdb retains in-frame clones only, with some absent. The sample holds under 25,000 clones; 70% to 85% are singletons and the top ten take about 15%. Before the COVID-19 pandemic, during about 2011-2019, CD4+ T cells were taken from unexposed donors. The cells were cultured for 10 days before CD4+ T cells were isolated. The specimen was CD4+ T cells from PBMCs, cultured in vitro. These receptor sequences come from a human donor in good health.

The chain links TRBV7-9 to TRBJ2-7; a weak D match, TRBD1 (5 bases). V lost 1 base, J lost 6 bases, and 7 bases lay in between. CDR3 length equals 12 residues. In germline, CDR1 is SEHNR, CDR2 FQNEAQ (reference sequence). In nucleotides, the CDR3 is TGTGCCAGCAGCTTAGAGGGGCTCGAGCAGTACTTC. Translating it yields CASSLEGLEQYF.

V and J are TRBV18 and TRBJ1-5; D is uncertain. With 2 bases removed from V and 9 bases from J, the gap between germline ends came to 14 bases. Germline CDR1 is KGHSH and CDR2 is LQKENI. The CDR3 has 14 amino acids. CDR3 coding DNA: TGTGCCAGCTCACCAGAGGGAAACAATTGGCCCCAGCATTTT. It encodes CASSPEGNNWPQHF.

This clone has just a few counts. The CDR3 sequence is CASSLVPGSTEAFF. The CDR3 nucleotides read TGCGCCAGCAGCTTGGTTCCAGGGAGCACTGAAGCTTTCTTT. The chain has TRBV5-1 and TRBJ1-1; D is possibly TRBD1 (5 bases). Trimming cost V 0 bases and J 4 bases, with 10 bases left between them. Germline CDR1 and CDR2: SGHRS and YFSETQ. The CDR3 covers 14 residues.

The chain employs TRBV27 and TRBJ2-5; 9 positions match TRBD2. Germline CDR1 and CDR2: MNHEY and SMNVEV (reference sequence). V lost 0 bases and J lost 5; bases outside the gene matches: 7. CDR3 length equals 16 residues. In DNA, the CDR3 is TGTGCCAGCAGTTTATCGAAAGGCGGGAGGGGGGAGACCCAGTACTTC. Its translation is CASSLSKGGRGETQYF.

The gene calls are TRBV6-2 or TRBV6-3 and TRBJ2-2; a possible D gene is TRBD2 (6 bases). With 4 bases removed from V and 5 bases from J, the gap between germline ends came to 14 bases. The CDR3 has 15 residues. Germline V CDR1 and CDR2: MNHEY, SVGEGT. CDR3 bases: TGTGCCAGCAGTTGGCGCGGGATCTCAACCGGGGAGCTGTTTTTT. It translates to CASSWRGISTGELFF.

V usage is TRBV9 and J usage is TRBJ2-5; 16 nucleotides align to TRBD2. The germline gives CDR1 SGDLS, CDR2 YYNGEE. The V gene end was trimmed by 4 bases and the J gene end by 5 bases; junction bases not matched to a gene: 8. The length of the CDR3 is 17 residues. DNA for the CDR3: TGTGCCAGCAGCTCCCCGGGACTAGCGGGGGGGGGCGAGACCCAGTACTTC. Its translation is CASSSPGLAGGGETQYF.